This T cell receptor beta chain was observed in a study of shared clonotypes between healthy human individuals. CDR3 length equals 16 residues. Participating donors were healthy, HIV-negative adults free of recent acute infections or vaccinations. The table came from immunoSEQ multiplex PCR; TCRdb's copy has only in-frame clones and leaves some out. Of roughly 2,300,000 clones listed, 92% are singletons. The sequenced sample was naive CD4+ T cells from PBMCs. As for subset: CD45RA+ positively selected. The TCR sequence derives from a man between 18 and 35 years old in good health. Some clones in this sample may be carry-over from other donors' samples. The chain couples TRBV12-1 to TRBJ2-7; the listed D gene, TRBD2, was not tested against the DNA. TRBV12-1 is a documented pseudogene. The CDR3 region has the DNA TGTGCCAGCAGCCCCCTTTTGGCTAGCGGATCCTACGAGCAGTACTTC. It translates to CASSPLLASGSYEQYF.